These 10 T cell receptor beta chains came from one sample sequenced in a study of blood T cell repertoires in COVID-19. Clones were sequenced by immunoSEQ multiplex PCR, and TCRdb holds only the in-frame ones, with some missing. The sample contains almost 350,000 clones, almost 90% of which appear only once. Sequencing used PBMCs or T cells enriched from blood (not recorded which). These TCRs come from a woman younger than 45 who had been exposed to COVID-19.

This clone was counted a single time. This chain's CDR3 is CASSEFVGGPLEQYF. CDR3 coding DNA: TGTGCCAGCAGTGAATTTGTGGGAGGGCCTCTCGAGCAGTACTTC. The chain joins TRBV6-1 to TRBJ2-7; TRBD2 matches 7 bases. CDR1 MNHNS and CDR2 SASEGT come from the germline V gene. Trimming at V came to 2 bases and at J to 6 bases, leaving 10 bases not matched to a gene. The CDR3 runs 15 residues.

This sequence joins TRBV5-4 and TRBJ2-4; D is possibly TRBD2 (5 bases). V was trimmed by 0 bases and J by 3 bases, leaving 10 bases between them. The CDR3 is 15 residues long. Germline V gene sequence: CDR1 SGHNT, CDR2 YYREEE (reference sequence). The CDR3 DNA sequence: TGTGCCAGCAGCTTGGGAGGGTTAGACAAAAACATTCAGTACTTC. As protein: CASSLGGLDKNIQYF.

The chain's CDR3 is CATSPHVTRTEAFF. DNA of the CDR3: TGTGCCACCAGCCCCCACGTGACAAGGACTGAAGCTTTCTTT. The V gene is TRBV15, the J gene TRBJ1-1; D is ambiguous. CDR1 is LNHNV and CDR2 is YYDKDF in the germline V gene (reference sequence). CDR3 length equals 14 residues. The germline V and J ends were trimmed by 5 bases and 5 bases, with 15 bases remaining between them.

The genes are TRBV2 and TRBJ1-5; D not resolved. Germline loops: CDR1 SNHLY, CDR2 FYNNEI. V shed 3 bases and J shed 7 bases, with 10 bases lying between them. The CDR3 runs to 13 residues. CDR3 in amino acids: CASSDWMRQPQHF. The CDR3 nucleotides are TGTGCCAGCAGTGATTGGATGAGGCAGCCCCAGCATTTT.

CDR3 sequence reads: CASGLSGPPYNEQFF. Written as DNA, the CDR3 is TGTGCTAGTGGTTTAAGCGGCCCCCCATACAATGAGCAGTTCTTC. The genes are TRBV12-5 and TRBJ2-1; the D gene is possibly TRBD2 (5 bases). The germline V and J ends were trimmed by 3 bases and 4 bases, with 13 bases remaining between them. Germline V gives CDR1 LGHNT, CDR2 FRNRAP. The CDR3 consists of 15 residues.

The gene calls are TRBV20-1 and TRBJ2-3; the match to TRBD2 covers 12 bases. CDR3 length: 16 residues. CDR1 is DFQATT and CDR2 is SNEGSKA in the germline V gene (reference sequence). Unmatched junction bases numbered 6, after V lost 3 bases and J lost 2 bases. The CDR3 sequence: CSASPGTSGLTDTQYF. CDR3 DNA: TGCAGTGCTAGTCCTGGGACTAGCGGGCTCACAGATACGCAGTATTTT.

This clone appeared a few times. J is TRBJ1-2 and V is TRBV7-9; 12 bases map to TRBD1. After removal of 3 bases from V and 8 bases from J, the junction contained 4 bases not matched to a gene. Germline assignment: CDR1 SEHNR and CDR2 FQNEAQ (reference sequence). The CDR3 runs 14 residues. As DNA, the CDR3 is TGTGCCAGCAGCTTTTCCGGGACAGGGGGCGGCTACACCTTC. It specifies CASSFSGTGGGYTF.

The table lists this clone with a count of one. The chain uses TRBV18 and TRBJ1-5, with 8 bases that match TRBD1. From germline, CDR1 is KGHSH and CDR2 LQKENI. V gave up 3 bases and J gave up 6 bases; unmatched junction bases: 7. This CDR3 region has 15 residues. The CDR3 sequence is CASSPGTGHGQPQHF. Written as DNA, the CDR3 is TGTGCCAGCTCACCGGGGACAGGACACGGTCAGCCCCAGCATTTT.

The chain links TRBV3-1 (or the pseudogene TRBV3-2) to TRBJ1-2, with D tentatively TRBD1 (5 bases). Germline CDR1 is LGHDT and CDR2 is YNNKEL (reference sequence). Trimming left V 1 base short and J 8 bases short, with 8 bases between. The length of the CDR3 is 12 residues. The CDR3 loop reads CASSQGGVGYTF. The CDR3, as DNA: TGTGCCAGCAGCCAAGGGGGGGTCGGCTACACCTTC.

This clone has just a few counts. The chain joins TRBV10-3 to TRBJ1-6, with 10 positions matching TRBD1. The CDR3 has 16 residues. Germline loops: CDR1 ENHRY, CDR2 SYGVKD. V shed 6 bases and J 7 bases; nucleotides not matched to a gene: 9. The CDR3 loop is CAIRSGTGDSNSPLHF. CDR3 nucleotide sequence: TGTGCCATCAGGTCCGGGACAGGGGATTCGAATTCACCCCTCCACTTT.